The entry that follows covers one TCR beta chain sequence. This clonotype was detected a few times. This clone's antigen is unknown. Per-nucleotide qualities are absent, and no much larger clonotype sits a single base away. The CDR3 spans 15 residues, from the cysteine through the phenylalanine. Only the CDR3 part of the read is kept: 45 bases, read in frame from the first base. Germline trimming amounts to 2 bases on V and 5 bases on J, with 9 as the count of junction bases outside the gene matches. The germline V gene (reference sequence) sets CDR1 to SEHNR and CDR2 to FQNEAQ. In the paper's terms, the treatment or condition label means: in vitro stimulation with specific CMV peptide epitopes to enrich CMV-specific T cells. The sample is drawn from a study of T cell repertoires in cytomegalovirus infection (dated by TCRdb to the late 2010s). Broadly, across the study: Alongside well-studied HLA-B-restricted epitopes, the peptide stimulations were aimed at recently identified HLA-C-restricted CMV epitopes, whose presentation resists viral immunomodulation. Donor HLA type was relevant to the analysis, because carriage of CMV infection together with the matching HLA type was indicated by public TCR beta signatures. General study outcomes and caveats: The ex vivo response was dominated by HLA-C-restricted CMV-specific TCR beta clonotypes, which also provided the single most frequent clonotype in two of eight donors. Carriers of CMV infection plus the relevant HLA type were discriminated by the cumulative frequency of public TCR beta family members in the study cohort and in an independent approximately 360-donor cohort.

The instrument was an Illumina HiSeq 1500. TCRdb reprocessed the public reads (quality trimming at Q25 with fastp, clone calling with MiXCR) and kept in-frame beta chains. Identical CDR3 protein sequences are pooled into one entry, listed with their most common genes and DNA. For this sample the table gives roughly 150,000 distinct CDR3 sequences, of which 20% to 25% were detected only once. Roughly 25% of the sample is held by the ten biggest clonotypes. The chain is made from TRBV7-9 and TRBJ2-7; the central 7 bases match TRBD1. Sequences were derived from CD8+ T cells from cultured PBMCs, sampled from culture after CMV antigen stimulation. The receptor was derived from a human donor in good health (CMV status not recorded). Some clones in this sample may be carry-over from other donors' samples. The bases read TGTGCCAGCAGCTTATTAGGGGGCGGTTCGGACGAGCAGTACTTC. Translated, this gives CASSLLGGGSDEQYF.